This TCR beta chain derives from a study of cytomegalovirus exposure and HLA in healthy donors. The PCR made use of 60 Vbeta and 13 Jbeta primers. TCRdb keeps only in-frame clones here, not all; method: immunoSEQ multiplex PCR. The sample includes about 190,000 clones, about four fifths of them seen just once. Concerning this clone itself: Its antigen is currently unknown.

Points from the study as a whole: As a later analysis showed, a missense DCLRE1C variant was linked to trimming of TCR beta V- and J-genes.

This CDR3 has 15 amino acids. CDR1 is SGHNT and CDR2 is YYREEE in the germline V gene (reference sequence). V lost 1 base and J lost 2, with 12 bases in between. The chain is built from TRBV5-4 and TRBJ2-5, with D perhaps TRBD2 (7 bases). The TCR comes from a man between 18 and 29 years old in good health and CMV-seronegative. Sequencing used PBMCs. Here the CDR3 DNA reads TGTGCCAGCAGCTTGCTCAGGGGACTACAAGAGACCCAGTACTTC. It translates to CASSLLRGLQETQYF. Variable domain in full (rest from reference TRBV5-4 and TRBJ2-5): ETGVTQSPTHLIKTRGQQVTLRCSSQSGHNTVSWYQQALGQGPQFIFQYYREEENGRGNFPPRFSGLQFPNYSSELNVNALELDDSALYLCASSLLRGLQETQYFGPGTRLLVL.